These 3 T cell receptor beta chains came from one sample sequenced in a study of cytomegalovirus exposure and HLA in healthy donors (dated by TCRdb to between 2016 and 2019). Library generation was performed with the immunoSEQ multiplex PCR assay. For the multiplex PCR, a mixture combining 60 forward primers for TCR Vbeta segments and 13 reverse primers for TCR Jbeta segments was used. Drawn from immuneACCESS, this table holds only the in-frame rearrangements with V and J called that TCRdb kept. Clones are partly lost; checked studies trace under half to an unresolved V gene and leave the rest unexplained. Within this sample are about 140,000 clones, with 65% to 80% of them counted one time only. The ten biggest clones cover around 1.3% of the sample. Sequenced input: PBMCs. All receptors come from a male donor in good health and CMV-seropositive.

CDR3 nucleotide sequence: TGCAGTGCTATGAGGTACAATGAGCAGTTCTTC. Its translation is CSAMRYNEQFF. This sequence joins TRBV20-1 and TRBJ2-1; no reliable D call. Germline V lookup: CDR1 DFQATT, CDR2 SNEGSKA (reference sequence). V was shortened by 4 bases and J by 4 bases, with 5 bases between the two germline ends. CDR3 length: 11 residues.

The J gene is TRBJ2-7, the V gene TRBV5-6; D is possibly TRBD1 (5 bases). Germline V CDR1 and CDR2: SGHDT, YYEEEE. CDR3 length: 14 amino acids. Trimming removed 0 bases from V and 4 bases from J, with 11 bases in between. CDR3: CASSLVGQTYEQYF. The CDR3 DNA follows: TGTGCCAGCAGCTTGGTAGGACAAACATACGAGCAGTACTTC.

The V and J genes are TRBV28 and TRBJ2-3; D is perhaps TRBD1 (6 bases). The CDR3 has 15 amino acids. V was pared by 7 bases and J by 6 bases, with 20 bases between. Germline-derived CDR1 and CDR2 are MDHEN and SYDVKM. For the CDR3, the DNA is TGTGCCAGCAAGAAATCTCTAGGGGGTAGGGATACGCAGTATTTT. Its protein product is CASKKSLGGRDTQYF.